This is a list of T cell receptor beta chains from one sample in a study of T-cell memory formation after mild COVID-19. MiXCR, run by TCRdb on the 5' RACE reads, gives a single entry per CDR3 protein. The sample holds 250,000 to 400,000 distinct CDR3 sequences, 13% to 15% seen once. The sequenced material came from PBMCs or a T cell subset sorted from them (not recorded which). Every receptor here comes from a man aged 18 to 29 who had mild COVID-19 (a few samples of this study predate the infection). Cell type and time point are not known. CDR3s include the opening cysteine and the closing phenylalanine or tryptophan. The order of the fields is V gene, J gene, CDR3 protein.

V gene: TRBV28
J gene: TRBJ2-5
CDR3 protein: CASSLSGGSQETQYF

V gene: TRBV7-2
J gene: TRBJ2-3
CDR3 protein: CASSTYLSTDTQYF

V gene: TRBV10-1
J gene: TRBJ1-1
CDR3 protein: CASSEFIDRGNTEAFF

V gene: TRBV12-3/TRBV12-4
J gene: TRBJ1-2
CDR3 protein: CASSYVAYSLYYGYTF

V gene: TRBV5-4
J gene: TRBJ2-4
CDR3 protein: CASSPGTALFKNIQYF

V gene: TRBV7-2
J gene: TRBJ2-5
CDR3 protein: CASSPRQRETQYF

V gene: TRBV29-1
J gene: TRBJ2-4
CDR3 protein: CSVEDTGTEENIQYF

V gene: TRBV6-1
J gene: TRBJ1-1
CDR3 protein: CASTQGWADTEAFF

V gene: TRBV3-1
J gene: TRBJ2-1
CDR3 protein: CASSLLAGVDEQFF

V gene: TRBV7-9
J gene: TRBJ1-5
CDR3 protein: CASSLGGMGQPQHF

V gene: TRBV4-1
J gene: TRBJ2-1
CDR3 protein: CASSQVEGQAYNEQFF

V gene: TRBV7-8
J gene: TRBJ2-5
CDR3 protein: CASSETSGGAQETQYF

V gene: TRBV6-5
J gene: TRBJ2-5
CDR3 protein: CASSRTWLQETQYF

V gene: TRBV5-1
J gene: TRBJ2-2
CDR3 protein: CASSLRATENTGELFF